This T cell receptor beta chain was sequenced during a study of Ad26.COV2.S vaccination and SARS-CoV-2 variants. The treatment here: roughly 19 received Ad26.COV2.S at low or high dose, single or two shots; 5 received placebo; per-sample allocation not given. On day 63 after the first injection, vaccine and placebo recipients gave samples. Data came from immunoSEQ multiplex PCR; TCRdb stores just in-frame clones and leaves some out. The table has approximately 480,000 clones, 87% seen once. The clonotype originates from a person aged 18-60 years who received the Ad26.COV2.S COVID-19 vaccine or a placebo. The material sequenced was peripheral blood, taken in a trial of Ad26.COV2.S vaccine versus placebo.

The CDR3 DNA reads as TGCGCCAGCAGCCAGACGGGACAGGGGCTCAATGAGCAGTTCTTC. This translates into CASSQTGQGLNEQFF. The chain carries TRBV4-1 and TRBJ2-1, with TRBD1 matching 10 bases. Germline CDR1 and CDR2: MGHRA and YSYEKL. Unmatched junction bases numbered 5, after V lost 3 bases and J lost 6 bases. The CDR3 totals 15 residues.